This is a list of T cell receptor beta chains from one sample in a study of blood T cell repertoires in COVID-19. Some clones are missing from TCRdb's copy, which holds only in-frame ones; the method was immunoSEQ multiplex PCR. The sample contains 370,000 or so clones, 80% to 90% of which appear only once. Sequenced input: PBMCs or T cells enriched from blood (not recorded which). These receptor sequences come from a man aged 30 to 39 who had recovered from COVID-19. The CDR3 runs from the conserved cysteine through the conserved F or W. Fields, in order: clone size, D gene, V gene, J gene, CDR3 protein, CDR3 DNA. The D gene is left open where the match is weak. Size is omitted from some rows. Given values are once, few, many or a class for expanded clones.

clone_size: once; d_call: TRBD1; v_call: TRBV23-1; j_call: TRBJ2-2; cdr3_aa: CADPPGGRNTGELFF; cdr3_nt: TGCGCCGACCCTCCAGGGGGACGGAACACCGGGGAGCTGTTTTTT
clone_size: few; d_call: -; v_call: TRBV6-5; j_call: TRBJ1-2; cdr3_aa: CASSYSARSYGYTF; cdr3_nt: TGTGCCAGCAGTTACTCTGCGCGGAGCTATGGCTACACCTTC
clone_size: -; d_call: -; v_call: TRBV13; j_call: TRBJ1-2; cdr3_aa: CASSLGGGGEDGYTF; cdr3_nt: TGTGCCAGCAGCTTAGGCGGAGGAGGGGAGGATGGCTACACCTTC
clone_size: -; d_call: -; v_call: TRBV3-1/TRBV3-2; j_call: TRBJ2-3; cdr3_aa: CASSRPRGGSTDTQYF; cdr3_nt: TGTGCCAGCAGCCGGCCAAGGGGGGGTAGCACAGATACGCAGTATTTT
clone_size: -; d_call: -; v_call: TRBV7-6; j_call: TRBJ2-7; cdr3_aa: CASSPDRDYEQYF; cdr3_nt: TGTGCCAGCAGCCCGGACAGAGACTACGAGCAGTACTTC
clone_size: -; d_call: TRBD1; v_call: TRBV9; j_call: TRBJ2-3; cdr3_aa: CASSVGQGTTDTQYF; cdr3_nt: TGTGCCAGCAGCGTAGGACAGGGTACCACAGATACGCAGTATTTT
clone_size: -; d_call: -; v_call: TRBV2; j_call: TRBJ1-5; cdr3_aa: CASSAGNSNQPQHF; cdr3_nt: TGTGCCAGCAGTGCGGGGAATAGCAATCAGCCCCAGCATTTT
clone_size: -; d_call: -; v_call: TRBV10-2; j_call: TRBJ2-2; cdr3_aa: CASSEMRANTGELFF; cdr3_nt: TGCGCCAGCAGTGAGATGCGGGCGAACACCGGGGAGCTGTTTTTT
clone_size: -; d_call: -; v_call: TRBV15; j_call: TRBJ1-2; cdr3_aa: CATSRDRNYGYTF; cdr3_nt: TGTGCCACCAGCAGGGACAGAAACTATGGCTACACCTTC
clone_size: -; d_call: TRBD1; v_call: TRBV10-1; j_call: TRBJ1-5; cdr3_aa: CASSEGTGNNQPQHF; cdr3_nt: TGCGCCAGCAGTGAGGGGACAGGGAATAATCAGCCCCAGCATTTT
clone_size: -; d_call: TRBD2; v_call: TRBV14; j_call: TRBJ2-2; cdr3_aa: CAQASGDLGGELFF; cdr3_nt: TGTGCCCAGGCTAGCGGGGACCTCGGCGGGGAGCTGTTTTTT
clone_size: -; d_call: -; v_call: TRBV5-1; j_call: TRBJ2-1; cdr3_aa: CASSLDRENEQFF; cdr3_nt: TGCGCCAGCAGCTTGGACAGGGAAAATGAGCAGTTCTTC
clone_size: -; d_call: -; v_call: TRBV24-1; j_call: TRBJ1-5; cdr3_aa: CATSDLTTNQPQHF; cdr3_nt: TGTGCCACCAGTGATTTAACGACAAATCAGCCCCAGCATTTT
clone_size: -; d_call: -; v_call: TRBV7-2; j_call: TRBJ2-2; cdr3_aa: CASSLGLGELFF; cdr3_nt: TGTGCCAGCAGCTTAGGTCTTGGGGAGCTGTTTTTT
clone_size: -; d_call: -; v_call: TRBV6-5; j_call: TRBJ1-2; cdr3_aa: CASSTGFGYTF; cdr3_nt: TGTGCCAGCAGTACAGGCTTTGGCTACACCTTC
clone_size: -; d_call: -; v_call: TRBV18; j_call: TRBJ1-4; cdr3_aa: CASSTGVNEKLFF; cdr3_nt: TGTGCCAGCTCAACCGGGGTTAATGAAAAACTGTTTTTT
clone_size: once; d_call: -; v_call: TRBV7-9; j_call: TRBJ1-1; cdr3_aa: CASSFPRGMNTEAFF; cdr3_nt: TGTGCCAGCAGCTTTCCTCGGGGGATGAACACTGAAGCTTTCTTT
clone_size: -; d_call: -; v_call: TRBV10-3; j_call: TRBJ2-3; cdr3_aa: CATRLGGGTDTQYF; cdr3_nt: TGTGCCACACGCTTGGGAGGAGGCACAGATACGCAGTATTTT
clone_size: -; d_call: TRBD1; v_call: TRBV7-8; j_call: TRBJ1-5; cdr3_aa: CASSLGTGAGQPQHF; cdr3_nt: TGTGCCAGCAGCTTAGGGACAGGGGCTGGTCAGCCCCAGCATTTT
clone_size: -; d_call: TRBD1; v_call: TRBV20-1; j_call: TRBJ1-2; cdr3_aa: CSASLGTVYGYTF; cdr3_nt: TGCAGTGCTAGTCTGGGGACAGTATATGGCTACACCTTC
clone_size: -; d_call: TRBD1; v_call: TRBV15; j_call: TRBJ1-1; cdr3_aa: CATSKDRVRNTEAFF; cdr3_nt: TGTGCCACCAGCAAGGACAGGGTTAGGAACACTGAAGCTTTCTTT
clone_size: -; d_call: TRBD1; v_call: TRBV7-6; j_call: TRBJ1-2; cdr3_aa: CASSSPWTGEGYTF; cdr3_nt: TGTGCCAGCAGCTCACCTTGGACAGGGGAAGGCTACACCTTC
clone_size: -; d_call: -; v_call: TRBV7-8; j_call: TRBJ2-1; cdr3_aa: CASSLALQATYNEQFF; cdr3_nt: TGTGCCAGCAGCTTAGCGTTACAGGCTACCTACAATGAGCAGTTCTTC
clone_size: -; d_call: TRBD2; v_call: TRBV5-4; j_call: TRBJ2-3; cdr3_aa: CASRDRTSGVVSTQYF; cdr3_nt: TGTGCCAGCAGGGATCGGACTAGCGGGGTTGTTAGTACGCAGTATTTT
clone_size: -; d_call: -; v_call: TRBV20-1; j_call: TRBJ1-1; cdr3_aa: CSASGQVNTEAFF; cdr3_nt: TGCAGTGCTAGTGGGCAGGTGAACACTGAAGCTTTCTTT
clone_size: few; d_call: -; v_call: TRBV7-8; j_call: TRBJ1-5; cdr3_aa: CASSLALGVNQPQHF; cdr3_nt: TGTGCCAGCAGCTTAGCGCTCGGGGTTAATCAGCCCCAGCATTTT
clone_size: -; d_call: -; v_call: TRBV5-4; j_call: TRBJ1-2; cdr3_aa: CASSLASYTGSNYGYTF; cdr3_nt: TGTGCCAGCAGCTTAGCTTCCTATACAGGTTCCAACTATGGCTACACCTTC
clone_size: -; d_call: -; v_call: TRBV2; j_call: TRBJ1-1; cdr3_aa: CASSGQAVGTEAFF; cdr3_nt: TGTGCCAGCAGTGGACAGGCCGTCGGGACTGAAGCTTTCTTT
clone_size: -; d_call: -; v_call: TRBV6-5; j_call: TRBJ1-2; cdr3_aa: CASSYAEGLYGYTF; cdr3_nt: TGTGCCAGCAGTTACGCAGAGGGACTCTATGGCTACACCTTC
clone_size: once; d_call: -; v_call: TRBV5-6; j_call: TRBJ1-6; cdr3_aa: CASRERGGNSPLHF; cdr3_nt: TGTGCCAGCAGGGAACGGGGAGGGAATTCACCCCTCCACTTT
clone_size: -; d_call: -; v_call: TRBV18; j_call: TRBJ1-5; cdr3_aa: CASSVVSGRDQPQHF; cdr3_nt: TGTGCCAGCTCAGTCGTATCAGGGAGGGATCAGCCCCAGCATTTT
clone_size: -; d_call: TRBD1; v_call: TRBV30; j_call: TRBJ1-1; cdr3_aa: CAWGGQRRAFF; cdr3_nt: TGTGCCTGGGGGGGACAGCGTCGAGCTTTCTTT
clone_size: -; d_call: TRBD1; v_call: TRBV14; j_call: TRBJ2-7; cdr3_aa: CASSQDGGTGRHEQYF; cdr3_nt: TGTGCCAGCAGCCAAGATGGAGGGACAGGTCGCCACGAGCAGTACTTC
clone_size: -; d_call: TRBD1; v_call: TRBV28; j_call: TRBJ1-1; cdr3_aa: CASIPGQGRAFF; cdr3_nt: TGTGCCAGCATTCCGGGACAGGGCAGGGCTTTCTTT
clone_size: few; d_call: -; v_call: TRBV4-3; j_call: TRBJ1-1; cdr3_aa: CASSQDQGSNTEAFF; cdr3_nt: TGCGCCAGCAGCCAAGATCAGGGGTCGAACACTGAAGCTTTCTTT
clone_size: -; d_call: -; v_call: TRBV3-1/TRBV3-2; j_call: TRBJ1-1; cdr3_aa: CASSQGGRGTEAFF; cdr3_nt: TGTGCCAGCAGCCAAGGGGGGCGCGGGACTGAAGCTTTCTTT
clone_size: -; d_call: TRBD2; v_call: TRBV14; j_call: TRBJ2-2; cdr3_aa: CASSPNRLAGGPLNTGELFF; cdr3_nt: TGTGCCAGCAGCCCAAACAGACTAGCGGGGGGGCCTTTGAACACCGGGGAGCTGTTTTTT
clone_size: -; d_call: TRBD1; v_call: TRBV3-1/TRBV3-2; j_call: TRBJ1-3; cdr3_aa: CASSQTPQGRSGNTIYF; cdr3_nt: TGTGCCAGCAGCCAGACTCCACAGGGGAGATCTGGAAACACCATATATTTT
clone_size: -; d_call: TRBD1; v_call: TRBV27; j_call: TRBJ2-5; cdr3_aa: CASSLVPGQGYETQYF; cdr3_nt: TGTGCCAGCAGCCTAGTCCCGGGACAGGGGTACGAGACCCAGTACTTC
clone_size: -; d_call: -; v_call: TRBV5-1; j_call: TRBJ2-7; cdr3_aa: CASSLQESSYEQYF; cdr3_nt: TGCGCCAGCAGCTTACAAGAATCGTCCTACGAGCAGTACTTC
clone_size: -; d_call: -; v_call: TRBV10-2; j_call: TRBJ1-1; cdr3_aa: CASATTVNTEAFF; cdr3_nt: TGCGCCAGCGCCACCACAGTAAACACTGAAGCTTTCTTT
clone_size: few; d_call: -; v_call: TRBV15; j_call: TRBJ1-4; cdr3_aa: CATSTLNEKLFF; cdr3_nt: TGTGCCACCAGCACTCTAAATGAAAAACTGTTTTTT
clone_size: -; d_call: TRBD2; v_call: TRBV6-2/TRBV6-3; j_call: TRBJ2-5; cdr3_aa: CASSYPKRGGRETQYF; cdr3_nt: TGTGCCAGCAGTTACCCGAAAAGGGGCGGGAGGGAGACCCAGTACTTC
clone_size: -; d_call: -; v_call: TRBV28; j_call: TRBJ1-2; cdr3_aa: CASSSGQIGYTF; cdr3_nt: TGTGCCAGCAGTTCAGGACAGATCGGCTACACCTTC
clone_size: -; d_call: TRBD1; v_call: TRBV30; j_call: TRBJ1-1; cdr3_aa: CAWSSGQGNTEAFF; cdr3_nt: TGTGCCTGGAGTTCGGGACAGGGAAACACTGAAGCTTTCTTT
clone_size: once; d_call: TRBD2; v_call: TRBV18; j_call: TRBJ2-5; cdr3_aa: CASSRFLAGGNQETQYF; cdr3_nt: TGTGCCAGCTCACGCTTCCTAGCGGGGGGAAATCAAGAGACCCAGTACTTC
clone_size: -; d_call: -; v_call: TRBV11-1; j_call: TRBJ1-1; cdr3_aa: CASSLARPGKTEAFF; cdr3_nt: TGTGCCAGCAGCTTAGCGAGGCCAGGGAAGACTGAAGCTTTCTTT
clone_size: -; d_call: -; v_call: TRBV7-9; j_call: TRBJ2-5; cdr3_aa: CASSLPIRGIHETQYF; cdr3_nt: TGTGCCAGCAGCTTACCCATTCGGGGGATTCACGAGACCCAGTACTTC